Here is one T cell receptor beta chain with its context. Its target is not known. Trimming took 6 bases from V and 8 from J; bases not matched to a gene: 8. The CDR3 length is 13 residues. Germline assignment: CDR1 MNHEY and CDR2 SVGEGT. Assay: immunoSEQ multiplex PCR; the TCRdb copy retains only in-frame clones and omits some. The sample holds roughly 120,000 clones; over 80% are singletons and the top ten take around 14%. The data are from a study of T cell responses to AZD1222 COVID-19 vaccine. Study-wide findings and caveats: It should be noted that donors were predominantly white British and more often female, and clonal diversity was possibly underestimated.

This receptor was obtained from an adult in good health. The sample was peripheral blood, taken on day 0 of AZD1222 vaccination. The chain couples TRBV6-2 or TRBV6-3 to TRBJ1-2; 8 bases align to TRBD1. The CDR3 DNA follows: TGTGCCAGCAGCCACGGGACAGGATGGGGCTACACCTTC. Protein product: CASSHGTGWGYTF.